The 14 T cell receptor beta chains below come from one sample, sequenced in a study of T cells in Graves' hyperthyroidism and ophthalmopathy. Amplified TCR beta CDR3 regions came from RNA transcripts. Primed by the HTBI set, a first-round RT-PCR was run on the TCR CDR3. TCRdb analysed the multiplex PCR reads with MiXCR anew, one entry per CDR3 protein. This table holds approximately 250,000 distinct CDR3 sequences, around 26% found once. Material for sequencing was blood. These receptors originate from a middle-aged woman with Graves' ophthalmopathy.

The genes are TRBV12-3 or TRBV12-4 and TRBJ2-5, with a weak D call TRBD2 (6 bases). V lost 3 bases and J lost 4, with 12 bases in between. The CDR3 spans 14 residues. CDR3 sequence reads: CASSFRQGGETQYF. As DNA, the CDR3 is TGTGCCAGCAGTTTTCGCCAGGGAGGAGAGACCCAGTACTTC.

This clonotype showed up many times. The chain combines TRBV30 with TRBJ1-1; 7 bases fit TRBD1. This CDR3 region has 14 residues. Germline V lookup: CDR1 GTSNPN, CDR2 SVGIG (reference sequence). Trimming cost V 4 bases and J 1 base; bases outside gene matches: 6. CDR3: CAWTPTGRNTEAFF. Written as DNA, the CDR3 is TGTGCCTGGACCCCGACAGGGAGGAACACTGAAGCTTTCTTT. The whole variable domain, filled in from reference TRBV30 and TRBJ1-1, reads SQTIHQWPATLVQPVGSPLSLECTVEGTSNPNLYWYRQAAGRGLQLLFYSVGIGQISSEVPQNLSASRPQDRQFILSSKKLLLSDSGFYLCAWTPTGRNTEAFFGQGTRLTVV.

This clonotype showed up many times. CDR3 bases: TGTGCCAGCAGTAGAGCGGGAGAAGGGGTCTACGAGCAGTACTTC. Translating gives CASSRAGEGVYEQYF. This chain links TRBV6-1 with TRBJ2-7, with 8 bases matching TRBD2. The CDR3 loop spans 15 amino acids. Germline lookup yields CDR1 MNHNS and CDR2 SASEGT. J was trimmed by 3 bases and V by 5 bases; bases with no gene match: 9.

The J gene is TRBJ2-5, the V gene TRBV20-1; the match to TRBD2 covers 9 bases. V lost 0 bases, J lost 7 bases, and 6 bases stayed unmatched. The CDR3 sequence is 14 residues long. From germline, CDR1 is DFQATT and CDR2 SNEGSKA (reference sequence). This CDR3 reads CSARDAAGGVTQYF. The DNA of the CDR3 is TGCAGTGCTAGAGATGCGGCGGGGGGGGTGACCCAGTACTTC.

Ten or more counts support this clonotype. The CDR3 loop is CATQTGGGGTQYF. CDR3 DNA: TGTGCCACCCAAACCGGAGGGGGAGGGACCCAGTACTTC. This chain uses TRBV7-2 with TRBJ2-5, with D perhaps given as TRBD1 or TRBD2 (6 bases each). This CDR3 contains 13 residues. From germline, CDR1 is SGHTA and CDR2 FQGNSA. Trimming took 10 bases from V and 7 from J, leaving 19 bases between them.

Ten or more counts support this clonotype. DNA of the CDR3: TGTGCCAGCCTACGTCGGGGAGCTCCTCCCTACGAGCAGTACTTC. This codes for CASLRRGAPPYEQYF. The genes are TRBV13 and TRBJ2-7; tentative D call: TRBD2 (5 bases). Trimming took off 8 bases at V and 2 bases at J, with 19 bases between the two ends. The CDR3 spans 15 residues. Germline CDR1 is PRHDT and CDR2 is FYEKMQ (reference sequence).

The V call is TRBV12-3 or TRBV12-4, the J call TRBJ1-1, with D perhaps TRBD1 (6 bases). The V end was cut by 7 bases, the J end by 1 base, with 16 bases between. CDR3 size: 15 residues. CDR3 residues: CASTETGSENTEAFF. The DNA of the CDR3 is TGTGCCAGCACCGAAACAGGGTCTGAGAACACTGAAGCTTTCTTT.

This clonotype came up many times. The J gene is TRBJ2-7, the V gene TRBV19; D not resolved. The CDR3 is made up of 14 amino acids. V was trimmed by 7 bases and J by 1 base, leaving 14 bases between them. CDR1 and CDR2 from the germline V gene are LNHDA and SQIVND (reference sequence). CDR3 DNA sequence: TGTGCCAGTACCCGGGCCAGTGGGTCCTACGAGCAGTACTTC. Residues: CASTRASGSYEQYF.

This clonotype was observed many times. The V gene is TRBV16, the J gene TRBJ1-1; D is possibly TRBD1 (5 bases). V lost 1 base, J lost 0 bases, and 9 bases lay in between. CDR1 KGHSY and CDR2 FQNENV come from the germline V gene. This CDR3 spans 15 amino acids. The CDR3 loop is CASSQFQGVNTEAFF. In DNA form, the CDR3 reads TGTGCCAGCAGCCAATTTCAGGGAGTGAACACTGAAGCTTTCTTT.

This clonotype was picked up many times. This chain connects TRBV7-9 to TRBJ1-2; D is uncertain. The CDR3 has 12 residues. Looked up from germline, CDR1 is SEHNR and CDR2 is FQNEAQ (reference sequence). Trimming pared 2 bases from V and 8 bases from J, leaving 9 bases between. This CDR3 is CASSLIPVGYTF. CDR3 DNA: TGTGCCAGCAGCTTAATTCCGGTAGGCTACACCTTC.

This clonotype was counted ten times or more. In nucleotides, the CDR3 is TGTGCCAGCAGTTATCGACAGGGGTACGAGCAGTACTTC. It specifies CASSYRQGYEQYF. This rearrangement joins TRBV6-5 to TRBJ2-7; the match to TRBD1 covers 8 bases. There are 13 residues in the CDR3. The germline V gene has CDR1 MNHEY and CDR2 SVGAGI. The V segment lost 3 bases and the J segment 4 bases; nucleotides outside the gene matches: 2.

Concerning this clonotype itself: At one end the junction does not follow the germline gene, possibly because of a read error. The chain carries TRBV9 and TRBJ1-1, with D tentatively TRBD1 (5 bases). Germline-derived CDR1 and CDR2 are SGDLS and YYNGEE. The CDR3 extends over 17 amino acids. In DNA form, the CDR3 reads TGTGCCAGCAGCGTAGGGCCCCATGGGGGTCATGGTACTGGAGCTTTCTTT. It yields the protein CASSVGPHGGHGTGAFF.

This clonotype was recorded at least ten times. The CDR3 region has the DNA TGTGCCACCCGAACCGGAGGGCTCCAGCCCCAGCATTTT. Its translation: CATRTGGLQPQHF. The chain recombines TRBV28 with TRBJ1-5; D is unresolved. CDR3 length: 13 residues. V shed 10 bases and J shed 7 bases, with 17 bases lying between them. The germline V gene has CDR1 MDHEN and CDR2 SYDVKM.

This clonotype was counted a single time. The chain joins TRBV12-3 or TRBV12-4 to TRBJ2-5, with 8 bases identical to TRBD1. The CDR3 length is 13 residues. Trimming took 1 base from V and 7 from J; bases not matched to a gene: 2. CDR3 DNA: TGTGCCAGCAGTTTAGGCCAGGGGGCGACCCAGTACTTC. Residues: CASSLGQGATQYF.